Described below is a single TCR beta chain sequence and its context. The PCR made use of 60 Vbeta and 13 Jbeta primers. The repertoire was sequenced with immunoSEQ multiplex PCR; TCRdb's copy has only in-frame clones and lacks some. Here the sample spans approximately 100,000 clones, roughly 70% being singletons. The data derive from a study of cytomegalovirus exposure and HLA in healthy donors. V dropped 6 bases and J dropped 2; count of bases not matched to a gene: 3. Germline-derived CDR1 and CDR2 are MGHDK and SYGVNS. There are 14 residues in the CDR3. The sequence derives from a man aged 35-49 years in good health and CMV-seropositive. The genes are TRBV25-1 and TRBJ1-5; 8 bases fit TRBD1. Sequencing was done on a sample of PBMCs. The CDR3 is CASRDRAGNQPQHF. The CDR3 coding sequence is TGTGCCAGCAGGGACAGGGCGGGCAATCAGCCCCAGCATTTT. The entire variable domain, with the rest obtained from reference TRBV25-1 and TRBJ1-5, is as follows: EADIYQTPRYLVIGTGKKITLECSQTMGHDKMYWYQQDPGMELHLIHYSYGVNSTEKGDLSSESTVSRIRTEHFPLTLESARPSHTSQYLCASRDRAGNQPQHFGDGTRLSIL.